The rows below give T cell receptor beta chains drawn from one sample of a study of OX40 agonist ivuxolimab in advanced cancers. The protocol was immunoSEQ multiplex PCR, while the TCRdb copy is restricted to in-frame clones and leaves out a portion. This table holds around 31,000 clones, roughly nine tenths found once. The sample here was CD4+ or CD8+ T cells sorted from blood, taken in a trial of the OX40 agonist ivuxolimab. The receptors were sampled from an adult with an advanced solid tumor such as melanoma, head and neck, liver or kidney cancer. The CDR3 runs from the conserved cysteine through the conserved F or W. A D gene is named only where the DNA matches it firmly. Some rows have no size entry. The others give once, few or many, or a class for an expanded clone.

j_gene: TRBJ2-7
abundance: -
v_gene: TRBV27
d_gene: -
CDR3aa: CASSVGTPYEQYF
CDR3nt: TGTGCCAGCAGTGTCGGGACACCTTACGAGCAGTACTTC

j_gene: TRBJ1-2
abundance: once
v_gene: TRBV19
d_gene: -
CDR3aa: CASSISSNGYTF
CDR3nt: TGTGCCAGTAGTATTTCCAGCAATGGCTACACCTTC

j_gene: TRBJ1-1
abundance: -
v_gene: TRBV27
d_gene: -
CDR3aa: CASSGGPNTEAFF
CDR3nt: TGTGCCAGCAGTGGGGGACCGAACACTGAAGCTTTCTTT

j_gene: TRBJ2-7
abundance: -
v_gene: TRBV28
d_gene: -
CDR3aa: CASSPTSWGDPYEQYF
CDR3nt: TGTGCCAGCAGCCCCACTAGCTGGGGGGACCCCTACGAGCAGTACTTC

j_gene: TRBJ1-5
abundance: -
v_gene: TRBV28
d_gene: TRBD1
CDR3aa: CASSPDREGRRGGNQPQHF
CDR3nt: TGTGCCAGCAGTCCCGACAGGGAAGGACGAAGGGGGGGCAATCAGCCCCAGCATTTT

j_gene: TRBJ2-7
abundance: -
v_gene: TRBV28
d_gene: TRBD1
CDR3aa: CASSLEGTGTYEQYF
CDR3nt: TGTGCCAGCAGTTTAGAGGGGACAGGGACCTACGAGCAGTACTTC

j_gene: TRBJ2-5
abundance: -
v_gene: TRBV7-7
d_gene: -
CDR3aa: CASSLSSDDGETQYF
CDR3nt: TGTGCCAGCAGCCTATCCTCAGACGACGGGGAGACCCAGTACTTC

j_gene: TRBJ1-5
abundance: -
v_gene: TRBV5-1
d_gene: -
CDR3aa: CASSLGQSNQPQHF
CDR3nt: TGCGCCAGCAGCTTAGGACAGAGCAATCAGCCCCAGCATTTT

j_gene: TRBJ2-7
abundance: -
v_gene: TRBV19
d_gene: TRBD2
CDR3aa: CASSPGLAGVWEQYF
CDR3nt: TGTGCCAGTAGTCCCGGACTAGCGGGAGTATGGGAGCAGTACTTC

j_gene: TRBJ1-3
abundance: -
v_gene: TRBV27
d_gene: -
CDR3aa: CASSLRSGNTIYF
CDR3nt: TGTGCCAGCAGTCTGAGATCCGGAAACACCATATATTTT

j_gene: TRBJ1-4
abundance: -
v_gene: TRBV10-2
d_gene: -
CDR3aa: CASSVGTITTNEKLFF
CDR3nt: TGCGCCAGCAGTGTCGGCACCATTACAACTAATGAAAAACTGTTTTTT

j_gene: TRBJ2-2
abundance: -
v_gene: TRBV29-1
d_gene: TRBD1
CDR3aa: CSAGTGGTGELFF
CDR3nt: TGCAGCGCTGGGACAGGGGGCACCGGGGAGCTGTTTTTT

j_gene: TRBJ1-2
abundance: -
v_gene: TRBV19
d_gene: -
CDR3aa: CASTPGPGPNYGYTF
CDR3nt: TGTGCCAGTACCCCAGGTCCAGGTCCGAACTATGGCTACACCTTC

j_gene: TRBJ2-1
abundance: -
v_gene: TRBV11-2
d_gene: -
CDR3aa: CASSGERNEQFF
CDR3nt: TGTGCCAGCAGTGGCGAGAGGAATGAGCAGTTCTTC

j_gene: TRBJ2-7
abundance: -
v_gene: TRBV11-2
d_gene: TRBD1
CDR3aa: CASTLPRDRGYYEQYF
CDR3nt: TGTGCCAGCACCTTACCCCGGGACAGGGGGTACTACGAGCAGTACTTC

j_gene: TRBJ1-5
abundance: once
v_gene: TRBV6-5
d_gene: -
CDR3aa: CASSYSYNQPQHF
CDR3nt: TGTGCCAGCAGTTACTCCTACAATCAGCCCCAGCATTTT

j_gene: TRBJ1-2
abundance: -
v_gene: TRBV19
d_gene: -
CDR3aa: CATAGDPGYTF
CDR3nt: TGTGCCACCGCAGGGGATCCGGGCTACACCTTC

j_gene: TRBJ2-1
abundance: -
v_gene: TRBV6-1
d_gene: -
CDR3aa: CASSVVRTSPYNEQFF
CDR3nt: TGTGCCAGCAGTGTCGTCAGGACATCTCCCTACAATGAGCAGTTCTTC

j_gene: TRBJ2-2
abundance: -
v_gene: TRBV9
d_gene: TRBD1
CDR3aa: CASSATGGVTGELFF
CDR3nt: TGTGCCAGCAGCGCTACAGGGGGCGTCACCGGGGAGCTGTTTTTT